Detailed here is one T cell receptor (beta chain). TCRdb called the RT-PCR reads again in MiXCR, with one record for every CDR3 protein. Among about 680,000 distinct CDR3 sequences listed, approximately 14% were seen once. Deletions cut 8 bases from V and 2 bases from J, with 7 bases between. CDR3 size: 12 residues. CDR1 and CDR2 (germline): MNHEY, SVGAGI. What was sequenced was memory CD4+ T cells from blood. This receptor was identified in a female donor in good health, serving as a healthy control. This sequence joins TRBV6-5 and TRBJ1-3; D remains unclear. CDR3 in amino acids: CASLSTGNTIYF. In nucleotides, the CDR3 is TGTGCCAGCCTCTCCACTGGAAACACCATATATTTT.